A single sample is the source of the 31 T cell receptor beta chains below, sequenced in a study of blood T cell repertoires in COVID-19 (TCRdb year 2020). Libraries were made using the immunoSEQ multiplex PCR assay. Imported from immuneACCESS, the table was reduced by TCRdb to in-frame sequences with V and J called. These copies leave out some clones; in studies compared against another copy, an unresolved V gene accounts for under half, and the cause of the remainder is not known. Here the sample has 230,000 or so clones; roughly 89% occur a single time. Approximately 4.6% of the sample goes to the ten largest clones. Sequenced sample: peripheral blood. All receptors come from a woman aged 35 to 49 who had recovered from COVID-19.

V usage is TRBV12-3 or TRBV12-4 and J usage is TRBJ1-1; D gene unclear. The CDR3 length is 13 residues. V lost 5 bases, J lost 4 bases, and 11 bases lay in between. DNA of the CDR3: TGTGCCAGCAGTCTCGGGGTGAGCACTGAAGCTTTCTTT. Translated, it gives CASSLGVSTEAFF.

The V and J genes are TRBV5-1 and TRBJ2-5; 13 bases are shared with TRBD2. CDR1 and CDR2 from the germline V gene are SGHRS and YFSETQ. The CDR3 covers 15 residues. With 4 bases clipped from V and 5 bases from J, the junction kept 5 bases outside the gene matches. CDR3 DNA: TGCGCCAGCAGCCCGGGACTAGCGGGGAGGGAGACCCAGTACTTC. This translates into CASSPGLAGRETQYF.

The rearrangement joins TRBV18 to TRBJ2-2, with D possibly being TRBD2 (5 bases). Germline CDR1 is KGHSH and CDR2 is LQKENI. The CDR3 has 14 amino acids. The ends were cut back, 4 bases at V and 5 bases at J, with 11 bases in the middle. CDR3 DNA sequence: TGTGCCAGCTCACGTTTTAGCGATACCGGGGAGCTGTTTTTT. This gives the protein CASSRFSDTGELFF.

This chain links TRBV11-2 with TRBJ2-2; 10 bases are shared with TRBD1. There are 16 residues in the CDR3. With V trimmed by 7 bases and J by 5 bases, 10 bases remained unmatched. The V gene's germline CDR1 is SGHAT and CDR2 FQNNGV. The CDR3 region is CASTLHGGQGTGELFF. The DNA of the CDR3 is TGTGCCAGCACCCTCCACGGGGGACAGGGGACCGGGGAGCTGTTTTTT.

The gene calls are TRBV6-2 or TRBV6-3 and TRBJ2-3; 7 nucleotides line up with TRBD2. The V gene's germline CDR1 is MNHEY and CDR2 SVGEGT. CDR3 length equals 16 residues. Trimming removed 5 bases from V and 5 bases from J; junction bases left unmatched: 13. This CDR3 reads CASSPLRAGVEDTQYF. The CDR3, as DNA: TGTGCCAGCAGTCCCTTGAGGGCGGGAGTTGAAGATACGCAGTATTTT.

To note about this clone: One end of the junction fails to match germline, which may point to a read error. This CDR3 is CASTLRGNSPLHF. CDR3 in DNA: TGTGCCAGCACCTTACGGGGAAATTCACCCCTCCACTTT. The rearrangement joins TRBV7-2 to TRBJ1-6, with D unresolved. The CDR3 spans 13 residues. The germline V gene has CDR1 SGHTA and CDR2 FQGNSA.

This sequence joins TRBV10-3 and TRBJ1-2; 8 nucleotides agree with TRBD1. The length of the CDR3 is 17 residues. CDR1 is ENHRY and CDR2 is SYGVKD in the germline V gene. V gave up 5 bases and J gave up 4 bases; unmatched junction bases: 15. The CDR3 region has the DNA TGTGCCATCAGTCCAAACCCCGGGACAGGAAGCCTCTATGGCTACACCTTC. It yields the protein CAISPNPGTGSLYGYTF.

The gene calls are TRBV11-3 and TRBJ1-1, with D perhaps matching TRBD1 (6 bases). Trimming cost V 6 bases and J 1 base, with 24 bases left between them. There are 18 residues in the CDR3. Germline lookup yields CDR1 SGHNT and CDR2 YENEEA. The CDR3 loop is CASSKGVWLGGANTEAFF. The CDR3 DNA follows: TGTGCCAGCAGTAAAGGTGTTTGGTTGGGGGGGGCGAACACTGAAGCTTTCTTT.

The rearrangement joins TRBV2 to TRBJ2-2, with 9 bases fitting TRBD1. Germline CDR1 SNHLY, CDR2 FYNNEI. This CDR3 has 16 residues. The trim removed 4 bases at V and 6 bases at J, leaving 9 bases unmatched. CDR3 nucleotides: TGTGCCAGCAGTGCCCCGGGGGGACAGGGTGCCGGGGAGCTGTTTTTT. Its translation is CASSAPGGQGAGELFF.

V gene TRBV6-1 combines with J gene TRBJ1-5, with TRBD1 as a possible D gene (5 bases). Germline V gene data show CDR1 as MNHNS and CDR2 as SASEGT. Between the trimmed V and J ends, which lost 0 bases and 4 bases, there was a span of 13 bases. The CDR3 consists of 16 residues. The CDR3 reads CASSEARGLENQPQHF. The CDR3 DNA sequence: TGTGCCAGCAGTGAAGCGCGGGGGTTGGAAAATCAGCCCCAGCATTTT.

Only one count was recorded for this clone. CDR3 in DNA: TGTGCCAGCACTCCCAGTGGGGATGGGGGGAGCTATGGCTACACCTTC. This codes for CASTPSGDGGSYGYTF. This chain joins TRBV2 and TRBJ1-2; possibly TRBD1 for D (5 bases). Trimming shortened V by 7 bases and J by 4 bases, and 22 bases separated the two germline ends. The CDR3 spans 16 residues. Germline CDR1 is SNHLY and CDR2 is FYNNEI.

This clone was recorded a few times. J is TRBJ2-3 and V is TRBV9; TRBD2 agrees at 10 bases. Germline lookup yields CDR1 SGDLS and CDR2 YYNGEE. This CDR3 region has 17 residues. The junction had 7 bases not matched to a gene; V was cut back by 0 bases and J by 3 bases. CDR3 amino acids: CASSVEASGGGTDTQYF. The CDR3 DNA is TGTGCCAGCAGCGTAGAGGCTAGCGGGGGCGGGACAGATACGCAGTATTTT.

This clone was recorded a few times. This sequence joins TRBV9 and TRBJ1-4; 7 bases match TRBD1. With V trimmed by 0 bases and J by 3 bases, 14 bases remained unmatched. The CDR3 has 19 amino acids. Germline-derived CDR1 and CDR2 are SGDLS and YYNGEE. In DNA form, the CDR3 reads TGTGCCAGCAGCGTAGCCCCAACCGACAGGGCTGAATCTAATGAAAAACTGTTTTTT. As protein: CASSVAPTDRAESNEKLFF.

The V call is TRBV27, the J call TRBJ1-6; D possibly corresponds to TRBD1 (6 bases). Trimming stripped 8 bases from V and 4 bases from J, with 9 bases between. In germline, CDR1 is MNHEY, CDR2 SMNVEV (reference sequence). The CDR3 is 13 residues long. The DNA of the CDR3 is TGTGCCAGCGCAGACAGGTATAATTCACCCCTCCACTTT. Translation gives CASADRYNSPLHF.

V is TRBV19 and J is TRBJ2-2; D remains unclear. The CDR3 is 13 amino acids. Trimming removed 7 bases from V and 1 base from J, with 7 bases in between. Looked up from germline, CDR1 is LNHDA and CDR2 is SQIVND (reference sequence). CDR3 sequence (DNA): TGTGCCAGTAAGTTCGGGAACACCGGGGAGCTGTTTTTT. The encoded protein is CASKFGNTGELFF.

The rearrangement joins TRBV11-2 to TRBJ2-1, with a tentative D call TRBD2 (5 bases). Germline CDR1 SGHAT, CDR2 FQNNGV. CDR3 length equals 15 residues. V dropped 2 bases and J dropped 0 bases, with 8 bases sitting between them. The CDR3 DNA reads TGTGCCAGCAGCTTAAAGCGGAGCTCCTACAATGAGCAGTTCTTC. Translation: CASSLKRSSYNEQFF.

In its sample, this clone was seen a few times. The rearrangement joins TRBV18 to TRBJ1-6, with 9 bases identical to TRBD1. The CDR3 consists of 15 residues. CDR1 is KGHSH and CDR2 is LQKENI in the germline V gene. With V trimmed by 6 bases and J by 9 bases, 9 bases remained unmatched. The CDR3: CASSTTEDRGSPLHF. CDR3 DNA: TGTGCCAGCTCCACCACCGAGGACAGGGGTTCACCCCTCCACTTT.

For the CDR3, the DNA is TGCAGCGCCTGGGGACAGCAAAACACTGAAGCTTTCTTT. Protein sequence: CSAWGQQNTEAFF. V gene TRBV29-1 combines with J gene TRBJ1-1; 7 bases map to TRBD1. The CDR3 sequence is 13 residues long. Trimming cost V 7 bases and J 2 bases; bases outside gene matches: 7. From germline, CDR1 is SQVTM and CDR2 ANQGSEA.

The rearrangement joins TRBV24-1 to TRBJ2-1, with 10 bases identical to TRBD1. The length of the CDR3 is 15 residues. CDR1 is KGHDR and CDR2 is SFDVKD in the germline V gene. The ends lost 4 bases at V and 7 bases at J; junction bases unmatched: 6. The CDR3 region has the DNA TGTGCCACCAGTGACCGGGACAGGGGAAGAAATGAGCAGTTCTTC. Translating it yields CATSDRDRGRNEQFF.

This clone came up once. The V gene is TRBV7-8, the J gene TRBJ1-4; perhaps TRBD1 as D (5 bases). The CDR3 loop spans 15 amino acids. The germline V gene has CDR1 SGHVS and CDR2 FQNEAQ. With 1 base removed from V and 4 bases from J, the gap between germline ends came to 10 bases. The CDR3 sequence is CASSLVGGFNEKLFF. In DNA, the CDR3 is TGTGCCAGCAGCTTAGTTGGGGGGTTTAATGAAAAACTGTTTTTT.

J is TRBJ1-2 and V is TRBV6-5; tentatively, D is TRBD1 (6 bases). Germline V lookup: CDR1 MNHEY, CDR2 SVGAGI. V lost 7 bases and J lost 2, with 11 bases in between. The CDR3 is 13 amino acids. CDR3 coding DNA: TGTGCCAGCACCCAGGGGCAAAACTATGGCTACACCTTC. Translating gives CASTQGQNYGYTF.

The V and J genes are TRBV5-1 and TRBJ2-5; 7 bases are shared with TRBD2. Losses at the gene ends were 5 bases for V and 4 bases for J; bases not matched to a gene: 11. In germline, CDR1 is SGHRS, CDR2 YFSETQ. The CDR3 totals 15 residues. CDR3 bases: TGCGCCAGCAGGGATGGGGTTGCGGGGGTAGAGACCCAGTACTTC. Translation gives CASRDGVAGVETQYF.

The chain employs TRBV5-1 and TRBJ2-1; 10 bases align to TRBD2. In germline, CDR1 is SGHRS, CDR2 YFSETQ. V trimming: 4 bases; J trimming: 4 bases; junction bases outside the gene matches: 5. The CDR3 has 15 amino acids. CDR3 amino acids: CASSPRTSGYNEQFF. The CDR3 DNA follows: TGCGCCAGCAGCCCACGGACTAGCGGATACAATGAGCAGTTCTTC.

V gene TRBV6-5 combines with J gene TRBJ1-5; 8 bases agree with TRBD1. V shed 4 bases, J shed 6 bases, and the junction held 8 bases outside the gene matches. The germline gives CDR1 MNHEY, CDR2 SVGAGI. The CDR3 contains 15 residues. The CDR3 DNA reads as TGTGCCAGCAGTTTTGGACAGGGAGGCGGTCAGCCCCAGCATTTT. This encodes CASSFGQGGGQPQHF.

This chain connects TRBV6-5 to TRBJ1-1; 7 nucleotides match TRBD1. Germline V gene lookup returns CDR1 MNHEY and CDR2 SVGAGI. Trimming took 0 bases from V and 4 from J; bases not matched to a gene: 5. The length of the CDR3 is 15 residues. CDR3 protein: CASSYSTGWVTEAFF. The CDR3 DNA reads TGTGCCAGCAGTTACTCGACAGGGTGGGTCACTGAAGCTTTCTTT.

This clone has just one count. This CDR3 reads CASSRNREGGTEAFF. CDR3 nucleotide sequence: TGTGCCAGCAGCCGAAACAGGGAAGGGGGCACTGAAGCTTTCTTT. The chain links TRBV6-5 to TRBJ1-1, with D possibly matching TRBD1 (6 bases). The V and J ends lost 6 bases and 4 bases respectively, with 18 bases between them. CDR3 length: 15 residues. Germline CDR1 MNHEY, CDR2 SVGAGI.

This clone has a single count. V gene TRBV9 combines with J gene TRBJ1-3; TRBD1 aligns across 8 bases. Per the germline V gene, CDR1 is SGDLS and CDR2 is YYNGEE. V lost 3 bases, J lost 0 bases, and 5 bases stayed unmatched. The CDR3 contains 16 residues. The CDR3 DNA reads TGTGCCAGCAGCGCTAGACAGGGGCGCTCTGGAAACACCATATATTTT. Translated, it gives CASSARQGRSGNTIYF.

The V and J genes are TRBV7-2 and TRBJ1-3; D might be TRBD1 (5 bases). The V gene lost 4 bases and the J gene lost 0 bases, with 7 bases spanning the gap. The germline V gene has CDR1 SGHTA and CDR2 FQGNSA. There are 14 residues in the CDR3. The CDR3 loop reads CASSSQVSGNTIYF. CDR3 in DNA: TGTGCCAGCAGCTCACAGGTCTCTGGAAACACCATATATTTT.

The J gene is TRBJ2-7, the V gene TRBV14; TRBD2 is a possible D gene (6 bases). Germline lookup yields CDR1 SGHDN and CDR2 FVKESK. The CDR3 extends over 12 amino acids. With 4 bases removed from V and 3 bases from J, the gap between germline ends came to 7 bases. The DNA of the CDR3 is TGTGCCAGCAGCCGGGGACTCTACGAGCAGTACTTC. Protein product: CASSRGLYEQYF.

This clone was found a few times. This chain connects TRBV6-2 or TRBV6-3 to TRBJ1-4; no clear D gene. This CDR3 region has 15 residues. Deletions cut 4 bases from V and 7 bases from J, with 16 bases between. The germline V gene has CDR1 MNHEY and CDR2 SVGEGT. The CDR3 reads CASSFGILIGEKLFF. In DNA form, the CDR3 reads TGTGCCAGCAGTTTCGGGATACTAATAGGTGAAAAACTGTTTTTT.

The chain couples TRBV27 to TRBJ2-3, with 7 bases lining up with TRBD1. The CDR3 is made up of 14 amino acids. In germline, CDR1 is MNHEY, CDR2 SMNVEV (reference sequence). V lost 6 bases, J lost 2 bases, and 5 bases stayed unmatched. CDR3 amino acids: CASRTTGDTDTQYF. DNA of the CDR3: TGTGCCAGCAGGACAACAGGGGACACAGATACGCAGTATTTT.